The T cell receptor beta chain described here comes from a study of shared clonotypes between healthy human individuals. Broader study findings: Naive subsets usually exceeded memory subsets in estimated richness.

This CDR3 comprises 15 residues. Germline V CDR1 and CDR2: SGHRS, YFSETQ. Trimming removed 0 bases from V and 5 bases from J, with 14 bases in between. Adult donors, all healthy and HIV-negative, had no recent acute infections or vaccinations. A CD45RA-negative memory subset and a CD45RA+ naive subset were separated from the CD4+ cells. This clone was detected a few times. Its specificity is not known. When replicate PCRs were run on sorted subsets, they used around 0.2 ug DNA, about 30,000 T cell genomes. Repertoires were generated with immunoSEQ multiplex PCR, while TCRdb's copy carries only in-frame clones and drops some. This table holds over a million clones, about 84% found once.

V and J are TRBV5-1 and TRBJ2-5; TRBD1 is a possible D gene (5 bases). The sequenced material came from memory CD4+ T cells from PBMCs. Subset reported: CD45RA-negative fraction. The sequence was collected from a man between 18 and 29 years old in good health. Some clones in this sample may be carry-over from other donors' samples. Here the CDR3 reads CASSLDPGQWETQYF. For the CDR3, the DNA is TGCGCCAGCAGCTTGGATCCAGGGCAGTGGGAGACCCAGTACTTC.